These 20 T cell receptor beta chains share one sample of origin, sequenced in a study of blood T cell repertoires in COVID-19. Libraries were prepared by immunoSEQ multiplex PCR; TCRdb keeps only in-frame clonotypes and omits some of them. Of around 250,000 clones listed, approximately 82% are singletons. Sequences were obtained from peripheral blood. These receptor sequences come from a young woman with acute or convalescent COVID-19.

The V and J genes are TRBV18 and TRBJ1-2; 7 nucleotides line up with TRBD1. Germline V lookup: CDR1 KGHSH, CDR2 LQKENI. Unmatched junction bases numbered 4, after V lost 3 bases and J lost 6 bases. This CDR3 comprises 13 residues. DNA of the CDR3: TGTGCCAGCTCACCCGGACAGGAGAATGGCTACACCTTC. This sequence encodes CASSPGQENGYTF.

V usage is TRBV6-2 or TRBV6-3 and J usage is TRBJ1-3; the D is unclear. Germline V gene sequence: CDR1 MNHEY, CDR2 SVGEGT. V lost 6 bases, J lost 0 bases, and 12 bases lay in between. The CDR3 spans 15 residues. CDR3 sequence reads: CASSTNRDSGNTIYF. The CDR3 nucleotides read TGTGCCAGCAGCACAAATCGGGACTCTGGAAACACCATATATTTT.

The chain carries TRBV2 and TRBJ2-5; TRBD2 aligns across 9 bases. This CDR3 has 16 residues. Germline loops: CDR1 SNHLY, CDR2 FYNNEI. Trimming removed 3 bases from V and 4 bases from J; junction bases left unmatched: 9. The CDR3 region has the DNA TGTGCCAGCAGTGACCTTAGCGGGAGTTCGGGAGAGACCCAGTACTTC. Translating gives CASSDLSGSSGETQYF.

The gene calls are TRBV30 and TRBJ1-6, with a tentative D call TRBD1 (6 bases). Germline-derived CDR1 and CDR2 are GTSNPN and SVGIG (reference sequence). V dropped 2 bases and J dropped 8 bases, with 13 bases sitting between them. There are 14 residues in the CDR3. For the CDR3, the DNA is TGTGCCTGGAGTCCCGGACAGAAGCATTCACCCCTCCACTTT. Translated: CAWSPGQKHSPLHF.

The V call is TRBV3-1 (or the pseudogene TRBV3-2), the J call TRBJ2-7; D is perhaps TRBD2 (7 bases). The CDR3 has 16 amino acids. V dropped 4 bases and J dropped 4 bases, with 20 bases sitting between them. CDR1 LGHDT and CDR2 YNNKEL come from the germline V gene (reference sequence). The CDR3, as DNA: TGTGCCAGCAGCCCCAGGGGAGGGGAGGGCCGATACGAGCAGTACTTC. Translated, it gives CASSPRGGEGRYEQYF.

This chain joins TRBV12-3 or TRBV12-4 and TRBJ2-7; D call uncertain. The CDR3 has 13 residues. V was trimmed by 0 bases and J by 7 bases, leaving 10 bases between them. CDR3 in amino acids: CASSLATLGEQYF. CDR3 bases: TGTGCCAGCAGTTTAGCGACTCTCGGGGAGCAGTACTTC.

The rearrangement uses TRBV6-5 and TRBJ1-2; no clear D. Germline V CDR1 and CDR2: MNHEY, SVGAGI. V dropped 6 bases and J dropped 8 bases, with 19 bases sitting between them. CDR3 length: 14 residues. Written as DNA, the CDR3 is TGTGCCAGCAGACCCCCCCAGGCCGGCTTAGGCTACACCTTC. As protein: CASRPPQAGLGYTF.

The chain employs TRBV6-2 or TRBV6-3 and TRBJ1-5; D not resolved. Germline CDR1 is MNHEY and CDR2 is SVGEGT. V was cut by 0 bases and J by 6 bases, with 15 bases left in between. The CDR3 consists of 16 residues. The CDR3 sequence: CASSYSIIWEGQPQHF. The CDR3 coding sequence is TGTGCCAGCAGTTACTCGATCATCTGGGAGGGTCAGCCCCAGCATTTT.

This clone was recorded a few times. The genes are TRBV7-9 and TRBJ2-1; 7 nucleotides match TRBD2. From germline, CDR1 is SEHNR and CDR2 FQNEAQ (reference sequence). The V gene end was trimmed by 5 bases and the J gene end by 5 bases; junction bases not matched to a gene: 9. This CDR3 contains 15 residues. The CDR3 sequence: CASSPRTSTHNEQFF. The CDR3 DNA follows: TGTGCCAGCAGCCCTAGGACTAGTACCCACAATGAGCAGTTCTTC. Variable domain in full (rest from reference TRBV7-9 and TRBJ2-1): DTGVSQNPRHKITKRGQNVTFRCDPISEHNRLYWYRQTLGQGPEFLTYFQNEAQLEKSRLLSDRFSAERPKGSFSTLEIQRTEQGDSAMYLCASSPRTSTHNEQFFGPGTRLTVL.

The genes are TRBV10-1 and TRBJ2-5, with D maybe TRBD2 (6 bases). V shed 0 bases and J shed 3 bases, with 11 bases lying between them. The CDR3 is 15 amino acids. Per the germline V gene, CDR1 is WNHNN and CDR2 is SYGVQD (reference sequence). This chain's CDR3 is CASSESEGLEETQYF. For the CDR3, the DNA is TGCGCCAGCAGTGAGTCGGAGGGTTTAGAAGAGACCCAGTACTTC.

The genes are TRBV6-2 or TRBV6-3 and TRBJ2-7; D remains unclear. The CDR3 length is 18 residues. The V end was cut by 0 bases, the J end by 4 bases, with 22 bases between. Germline CDR1 reads MNHEY; CDR2 reads SVGEGT. DNA for the CDR3: TGTGCCAGCAGTTACTCGACTCAGTTCCATGAAGAACCTTACGAGCAGTACTTC. Protein sequence: CASSYSTQFHEEPYEQYF.

V gene TRBV13 combines with J gene TRBJ1-1; TRBD1 aligns across 7 bases. In germline, CDR1 is PRHDT, CDR2 FYEKMQ (reference sequence). The length of the CDR3 is 13 residues. V was pared by 4 bases and J by 4 bases, with 3 bases of the junction left unmatched. CDR3 residues: CASSWTGSTEAFF. CDR3 nucleotide sequence: TGTGCCAGCAGCTGGACAGGATCCACTGAAGCTTTCTTT.

Only a few counts were recorded for this clone. The CDR3 DNA reads TGTGCCAGTACTAGGGGGGGACAGGGAGGGCAGCCCCAGCATTTT. As protein: CASTRGGQGGQPQHF. The chain employs TRBV19 and TRBJ1-5; 9 bases are a match to TRBD1. CDR1 LNHDA and CDR2 SQIVND come from the germline V gene (reference sequence). The CDR3 length is 15 residues. The V gene end was trimmed by 7 bases and the J gene end by 7 bases; junction bases not matched to a gene: 11.

This chain uses TRBV10-2 with TRBJ1-4, with 7 bases that match TRBD1. This CDR3 comprises 14 residues. Germline V CDR1 and CDR2: WSHSY, SAAADI. With 6 bases clipped from V and 8 bases from J, the junction kept 9 bases outside the gene matches. In DNA, the CDR3 is TGCGCCAGCAGGGGACAGTACGCCTCGGAAAAACTGTTTTTT. This codes for CASRGQYASEKLFF.

V and J are TRBV7-9 and TRBJ1-4, with D maybe TRBD1 (5 bases). Germline loops: CDR1 SEHNR, CDR2 FQNEAQ (reference sequence). The V and J ends lost 3 bases and 8 bases respectively, with 13 bases between them. The CDR3 contains 14 residues. The CDR3 nucleotides read TGTGCCAGCAGCTTGGCCGGGACTCGGGAAAAACTGTTTTTT. Protein product: CASSLAGTREKLFF.

The chain has TRBV19 and TRBJ2-7, with a tentative D call TRBD1 (5 bases). CDR1 LNHDA and CDR2 SQIVND come from the germline V gene (reference sequence). V dropped 4 bases and J dropped 3 bases, with 10 bases sitting between them. The CDR3 extends over 13 amino acids. The chain's CDR3 is CASSSPDSYEQYF. CDR3 nucleotide sequence: TGTGCCAGTAGTAGCCCCGACAGCTACGAGCAGTACTTC.

This chain uses TRBV2 with TRBJ1-5, with TRBD1 as a possible D gene (5 bases). Germline CDR1 SNHLY, CDR2 FYNNEI. This CDR3 has 15 residues. Trimming took 2 bases from V and 3 from J, leaving 11 bases between them. Here the CDR3 reads CASSEWGGNNQPQHF. The CDR3 DNA reads TGTGCCAGCAGTGAATGGGGGGGAAACAATCAGCCCCAGCATTTT.

The chain employs TRBV15 and TRBJ2-1; D possibly corresponds to TRBD1 (5 bases). The CDR3 consists of 12 residues. V dropped 4 bases and J dropped 8 bases, with 9 bases sitting between them. CDR1 and CDR2 from the germline V gene are LNHNV and YYDKDF (reference sequence). The CDR3 sequence is CATSMAGHEQFF. The CDR3 nucleotides read TGTGCCACCAGCATGGCAGGGCATGAGCAGTTCTTC.

This chain uses TRBV28 with TRBJ1-2, with TRBD1 as a possible D gene (6 bases). The CDR3 sequence is 13 residues long. Germline assignment: CDR1 MDHEN and CDR2 SYDVKM. V gave up 3 bases and J gave up 7 bases, with 12 bases separating them. The CDR3 DNA reads TGTGCCAGCAGTTTTAAGATGGGGGCTGGCTACACCTTC. Protein product: CASSFKMGAGYTF.

This chain joins TRBV11-2 and TRBJ1-6; maybe TRBD1 (6 bases). Germline V gene sequence: CDR1 SGHAT, CDR2 FQNNGV. V was pared by 4 bases and J by 9 bases, with 10 bases between. The CDR3 totals 13 residues. CDR3 region: CASSSTGLSPLHF. CDR3 DNA sequence: TGTGCCAGCAGCTCCACAGGGCTTTCACCCCTCCACTTT.